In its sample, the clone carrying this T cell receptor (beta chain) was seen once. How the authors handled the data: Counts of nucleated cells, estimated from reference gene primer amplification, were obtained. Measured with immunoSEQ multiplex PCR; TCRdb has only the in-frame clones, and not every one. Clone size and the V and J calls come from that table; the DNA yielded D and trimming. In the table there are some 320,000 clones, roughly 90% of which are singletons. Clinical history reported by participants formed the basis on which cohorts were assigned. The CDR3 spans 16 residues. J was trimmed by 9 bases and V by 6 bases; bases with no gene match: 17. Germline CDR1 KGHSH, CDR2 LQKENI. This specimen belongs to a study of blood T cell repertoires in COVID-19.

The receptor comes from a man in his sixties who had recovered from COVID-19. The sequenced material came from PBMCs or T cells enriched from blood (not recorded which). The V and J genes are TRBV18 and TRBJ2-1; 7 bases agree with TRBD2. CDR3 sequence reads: CASSFGSGTTPLEQFF. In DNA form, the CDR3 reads TGTGCCAGCTCTTTCGGGAGCGGGACCACCCCCCTTGAGCAGTTCTTC.